Reported below is one TCR beta chain. The antigen remains unidentified. The V and J ends lost 6 bases and 13 bases, in that order; junction bases with no gene match: 22. This CDR3 contains 17 residues. The germline gives CDR1 SGHTA, CDR2 FQGNSA. The data derive from a study of blood T cells in healthy people across ages. At the level of the study: Template switching caught about one barcoded beta molecule for each two T cells. General study findings and limits: Greater diversity and more naive CD4+ cells were seen in long-lived donors than in aged donors.

PCR was performed a second time for 7 to 11 cycles using a sample-barcoded 5' primer and a J-beta primer mix. All cDNA molecules were each tagged by a template-switch adaptor with 12 random nucleotides. TCRdb itself ran the 5' RACE reads through MiXCR, one entry per CDR3 protein. This sample has some 1.8 million distinct CDR3 sequences; about 39% occur once, and the top ten carry more than 20%. This TCR came from a human donor in good health. The V call is TRBV7-2, the J call TRBJ2-1, with 9 nucleotides matching TRBD2. The sample comprised blood. CDR3 DNA: TGTGCCAGCAGGTCCGGGACTAGCAGGGGGGGGAGAGAGACCCAGTTCTTC. This encodes CASRSGTSRGGRETQFF. The complete variable domain, with remaining parts taken from reference TRBV7-2 and TRBJ2-1, reads GAGVSQSPSNKVTEKGKDVELRCDPISGHTALYWYRQSLGQGLEFLIYFQGNSAPDKSGLPSDRFSAERTGGSVSTLTIQRTQQEDSAVYLCASRSGTSRGGRETQFFGPGTRLTVL.